This is a list of T cell receptor beta chains from one sample in a study of CD8 T cells in Susac syndrome. MiXCR, run by TCRdb on the immunoSEQ multiplex PCR reads, gives a single entry per CDR3 protein. Of over 150,000 distinct CDR3 sequences listed, approximately 95% are singletons. Material for sequencing was CD4+ T cells from PBMCs. The source is a human donor with Susac syndrome. CDR3s include the opening cysteine and the closing phenylalanine or tryptophan.

TRBJ1-2 TRBV4-1 CASSQVGQYYGYTF
TRBJ2-3 TRBV20-1 CSASLEPEDTQYF
TRBJ1-2 TRBV14 CAPRGSNYGYTF
TRBJ2-1 TRBV6-2/TRBV6-3 CATRTTGQGRDNEQFF
TRBJ2-5 TRBV28 CASSDRVETQYF
TRBJ2-5 TRBV24-1 CATSDFQGAQETQYF
TRBJ2-5 TRBV29-1 CSGGATGETQYF
TRBJ2-4 TRBV6-2/TRBV6-3 CASSVTGTHGNIQYF
TRBJ1-6 TRBV6-1 CASSRLGTVYNSPLHF
TRBJ1-2 TRBV18 CASSPGQGHWGYTF
TRBJ2-1 TRBV28 CASSTTGGNYNEQFF
TRBJ2-6 TRBV7-2 CASSWGPRAGANVLTF
TRBJ1-5 TRBV7-2 CASSWTGLNQPQHF
TRBJ2-3 TRBV20-1 CSARDSSGRDTQYF
TRBJ1-6 TRBV27 CASSPPGLLNSPLHF
TRBJ2-1 TRBV28 CASSLWGGLGLQEQFF
TRBJ2-7 TRBV6-1 CASTTGTGYEQYF
TRBJ2-7 TRBV5-1 CASSSGTEYEQYF
TRBJ2-6 TRBV28 CASRDSSGANVLTF
TRBJ2-3 TRBV29-1 CSVGGQHTQYF
TRBJ2-2 TRBV2 CASSGGTGLNTGELFF
TRBJ1-1 TRBV5-1 CASSFTTGVNTEAFF
TRBJ1-5 TRBV7-2 CASSPDGDQPQHF
TRBJ2-5 TRBV30 CAWTAKETQYF
TRBJ2-3 TRBV4-2 CASSQGQTSDTQYF
TRBJ2-1 TRBV5-1 CASSLASGQLSF
TRBJ1-2 TRBV29-1 CSTATGDNGYTF
TRBJ1-1 TRBV4-3 CASSQSHGGTEAFF
TRBJ1-2 TRBV29-1 CSVDYLGIRDGYTF
TRBJ1-3 TRBV9 CASSSGQGLSGNTIYF